The 24 T cell receptor beta chains presented below share a single source sample, sequenced in a study of shared clonotypes between healthy human individuals. Only in-frame clones appear in the TCRdb table, and some are missing; sequencing was by immunoSEQ multiplex PCR. The repertoire holds 2,500,000 or so clones, with roughly 92% as singletons. Specimen: naive CD4+ T cells sorted from blood. Subset given: CD45RA+ positively selected. Source of these receptors: a man between 18 and 29 years old in good health.

This chain joins TRBV10-2 and TRBJ1-1; no definite D call. The CDR3 spans 13 residues. Trimming took off 3 bases at V and 0 bases at J, with 5 bases between the two ends. From germline, CDR1 is WSHSY and CDR2 SAAADI. The CDR3 spells CASSDRMNTEAFF. For the CDR3, the DNA is TGCGCCAGCAGTGACAGAATGAACACTGAAGCTTTCTTT.

The chain joins TRBV28 to TRBJ2-1; 8 bases are shared with TRBD1. Germline V lookup: CDR1 MDHEN, CDR2 SYDVKM. The CDR3 is made up of 15 amino acids. The trim removed 6 bases at V and 3 bases at J, leaving 7 bases unmatched. For the CDR3, the DNA is TGTGCCAGCAGCCAGACAGGGGATTACTACAATGAGCAGTTCTTC. As protein: CASSQTGDYYNEQFF.

With respect to this clone: The same CDR3 also results from other DNA sequences found in this sample. The genes are TRBV10-1 and TRBJ2-1; 14 bases line up with TRBD2. The germline CDR1 and CDR2 sequences are WNHNN and SYGVQD (reference sequence). The CDR3 is made up of 15 amino acids. Trimming removed 2 bases from V and 6 bases from J; junction bases left unmatched: 0. CDR3 region: CASSEGLAGGNEQFF. The CDR3, as DNA: TGCGCCAGCAGTGAGGGACTAGCGGGAGGCAATGAGCAGTTCTTC.

The chain recombines TRBV9 with TRBJ2-1; 10 nucleotides match TRBD2. V trimming: 4 bases; J trimming: 5 bases; junction bases outside the gene matches: 9. Germline loops: CDR1 SGDLS, CDR2 YYNGEE. CDR3 size: 16 residues. In DNA, the CDR3 is TGTGCCAGCAGCATTACTAGCGGGATGTGGGACAATGAGCAGTTCTTC. This sequence encodes CASSITSGMWDNEQFF.

As for this clone: Additional DNA sequences in this sample encode the identical CDR3. The gene calls are TRBV6-5 and TRBJ2-3; TRBD1 matches 10 bases. V dropped 5 bases and J dropped 4; count of bases not matched to a gene: 6. CDR1 and CDR2 (germline): MNHEY, SVGAGI. This CDR3 is built from 15 residues. CDR3: CASSRGTGEADTQYF. As DNA, the CDR3 is TGTGCCAGCAGTAGGGGGACAGGGGAAGCAGATACGCAGTATTTT.

The chain is built from TRBV10-1 and TRBJ1-5; D is ambiguous. The CDR3 runs 17 residues. Germline CDR1 WNHNN, CDR2 SYGVQD (reference sequence). Trimming shortened V by 7 bases and J by 1 base, and 20 bases separated the two germline ends. The CDR3 protein is CASTLTSSESSNQPQHF. Here the CDR3 DNA reads TGCGCCAGCACCCTTACGAGCAGTGAATCGAGCAATCAGCCCCAGCATTTT.

The chain recombines TRBV13 with TRBJ2-7, with 7 bases aligning to TRBD2. V lost 0 bases to trimming and J lost 6 bases; unmatched junction nucleotides: 5. Germline V gene sequence: CDR1 PRHDT, CDR2 FYEKMQ (reference sequence). CDR3 length: 14 amino acids. The CDR3 bases are TGTGCCAGCAGCTTAGGAGCGAGGGAGGGCGAGCAGTACTTC. Its protein is CASSLGAREGEQYF.

This chain links TRBV7-2 with TRBJ2-1; perhaps TRBD1 as D (5 bases). Germline CDR1 and CDR2: SGHTA and FQGNSA. Trimming took 5 bases from V and 2 from J, leaving 13 bases between them. There are 15 residues in the CDR3. The CDR3, as DNA: TGTGCCAGCAGCACGGGCAGGGCAACCTACAATGAGCAGTTCTTC. It translates to CASSTGRATYNEQFF.

Concerning this clone: The sample has other DNA sequences that encode this CDR3 too. The rearrangement uses TRBV11-2 and TRBJ2-3; D perhaps matches TRBD2 (6 bases). V lost 4 bases and J 0 bases, leaving 11 bases between the germline ends. CDR1 and CDR2 from the germline V gene are SGHAT and FQNNGV. This CDR3 has 15 amino acids. The CDR3 reads CASSSGGTSTDTQYF. The DNA for the CDR3 is TGTGCCAGCAGCTCCGGGGGAACTAGCACAGATACGCAGTATTTT.

This chain uses TRBV21-1 with TRBJ1-4. TRBV21-1 is a listed pseudogene. The length of the CDR3 is 13 residues. CDR3 sequence: CASSRGGNGKLFF. CDR3 DNA: TGTGCCAGCAGCAGAGGGGGGAATGGTAAACTGTTTTTT.

The V gene is TRBV5-1, the J gene TRBJ2-7, with D perhaps matching TRBD1 (5 bases). Trimming left V 2 bases short and J 12 bases short, with 18 bases between. Germline CDR1 reads SGHRS; CDR2 reads YFSETQ. This CDR3 region has 13 residues. Here the CDR3 reads CASSLRDSPPRYF. The DNA of the CDR3 is TGCGCCAGCAGCTTACGCGACAGTCCCCCCCGGTACTTC.

The chain combines TRBV4-1 with TRBJ2-5, with 9 bases matching TRBD1. The CDR3 extends over 15 amino acids. Per germline, CDR1 MGHRA and CDR2 YSYEKL. Trimming removed 4 bases from V and 4 bases from J; junction bases left unmatched: 7. The CDR3 coding sequence is TGCGCCAGCAGCCCCGGACAGGGGATGGGAGAGACCCAGTACTTC. As protein: CASSPGQGMGETQYF.

The chain is built from TRBV4-2 and TRBJ2-7, with 11 bases fitting TRBD2. After removal of 4 bases from V and 3 bases from J, the junction contained 2 bases not matched to a gene. The length of the CDR3 is 14 residues. Per germline, CDR1 LGHNA and CDR2 YNFKEQ. The CDR3 loop is CASSRGLADYEQYF. The CDR3 DNA reads TGTGCCAGCAGCCGGGGACTAGCGGACTACGAGCAGTACTTC.

As concerns this clone: Other nucleotide sequences in the sample specify the same CDR3. The V and J genes are TRBV14 and TRBJ2-5; D remains ambiguous. The CDR3 contains 13 residues. The V gene lost 4 bases and the J gene lost 5 bases, with 11 bases spanning the gap. Germline V gene sequence: CDR1 SGHDN, CDR2 FVKESK. As DNA, the CDR3 is TGTGCCAGCAGCCCTCGGTTAGGGGAGACCCAGTACTTC. Its translation is CASSPRLGETQYF.

The chain carries TRBV6-5 and TRBJ2-2; 9 bases are shared with TRBD1. Germline CDR1 reads MNHEY; CDR2 reads SVGAGI. J was trimmed by 6 bases and V by 0 bases; bases with no gene match: 5. This CDR3 contains 16 residues. The CDR3 protein is CASSYSLGQGAGELFF. DNA for the CDR3: TGTGCCAGCAGTTACTCACTGGGACAGGGCGCCGGGGAGCTGTTTTTT.

For this clone: The same CDR3 is also encoded by other DNA sequences in this sample. The rearrangement uses TRBV5-1 and TRBJ1-4; D is unclear. The CDR3 extends over 13 amino acids. In germline, CDR1 is SGHRS, CDR2 YFSETQ. Between the trimmed V and J ends, which lost 4 bases and 4 bases, there was a span of 8 bases. The CDR3: CASSLGSNEKLFF. The DNA for the CDR3 is TGCGCCAGCAGCCTGGGAAGTAATGAAAAACTGTTTTTT.

The rearrangement joins TRBV6-1 to TRBJ2-7; D not certain. In germline, CDR1 is MNHNS, CDR2 SASEGT. Deletions cut 0 bases from V and 6 bases from J, with 6 bases between. This CDR3 comprises 12 residues. The CDR3 DNA is TGTGCCAGCAGTGAAGCGCTCGCCGAGCAGTACTTC. Translating gives CASSEALAEQYF.

The J gene is TRBJ2-1, the V gene TRBV11-2; TRBD2 aligns across 9 bases. The CDR3 covers 14 residues. J was trimmed by 7 bases and V by 6 bases; bases with no gene match: 7. From germline, CDR1 is SGHAT and CDR2 FQNNGV. The CDR3 nucleotides read TGTGCCAGCAGGGTAGCGGGAGCGAAAAATGAGCAGTTCTTC. This gives the protein CASRVAGAKNEQFF. Filled out from reference TRBV11-2 and TRBJ2-1, the complete variable domain reads EAGVAQSPRYKIIEKRQSVAFWCNPISGHATLYWYQQILGQGPKLLIQFQNNGVVDDSQLPKDRFSAERLKGVDSTLKIQPAKLEDSAVYLCASRVAGAKNEQFFGPGTRLTVL.

Worth noting for this clone: Other DNA sequences in this specimen translate into the identical CDR3. The rearrangement uses TRBV7-9 and TRBJ1-1; D unresolved. V lost 2 bases, J lost 0 bases, and 7 bases lay in between. This CDR3 is built from 14 residues. The germline gives CDR1 SEHNR, CDR2 FQNEAQ (reference sequence). The CDR3 DNA reads as TGTGCCAGCAGCTTAAGGACGTTGAACACTGAAGCTTTCTTT. This translates into CASSLRTLNTEAFF. Combining the CDR3 with reference TRBV7-9 and TRBJ1-1 gives the whole variable domain DTGVSQNPRHKITKRGQNVTFRCDPISEHNRLYWYRQTLGQGPEFLTYFQNEAQLEKSRLLSDRFSAERPKGSFSTLEIQRTEQGDSAMYLCASSLRTLNTEAFFGQGTRLTVV.

Concerning this clone: The same CDR3 is also encoded by other DNA sequences in this sample. The chain couples TRBV18 to TRBJ1-5, with unresolved D. Germline V lookup: CDR1 KGHSH, CDR2 LQKENI. The CDR3 covers 14 residues. V lost 3 bases to trimming and J lost 0 bases, with 6 bases between them. The CDR3 DNA follows: TGTGCCAGCTCACCCCAAGATAGCAATCAGCCCCAGCATTTT. Translating gives CASSPQDSNQPQHF.

The genes are TRBV5-6 and TRBJ1-3; no definite D call. The CDR3 is 14 residues long. Germline V CDR1 and CDR2: SGHDT, YYEEEE. V was pared by 1 base and J by 1 base, with 6 bases between. The CDR3 bases are TGTGCCAGCAGCTTGATATTTTCTGGAAACACCATATATTTT. Translating it yields CASSLIFSGNTIYF. Full variable domain (missing parts from reference TRBV5-6 and TRBJ1-3): DAGVTQSPTHLIKTRGQQVTLRCSPKSGHDTVSWYQQALGQGPQFIFQYYEEEERQRGNFPDRFSGHQFPNYSSELNVNALLLGDSALYLCASSLIFSGNTIYFGEGSWLTVV.

The V gene is TRBV7-2, the J gene TRBJ1-5, with D hard to call. Trimming took 1 base from V and 0 from J, leaving 13 bases between them. From germline, CDR1 is SGHTA and CDR2 FQGNSA. The CDR3 extends over 17 amino acids. The CDR3 DNA reads as TGTGCCAGCAGCTTAGTCGCCGCGACAACTAGCAATCAGCCCCAGCATTTT. Translation gives CASSLVAATTSNQPQHF.

The rearrangement links TRBV11-2 to TRBJ1-1; D unresolved. CDR1 SGHAT and CDR2 FQNNGV come from the germline V gene. This CDR3 region has 14 residues. Trimming took 2 bases from V and 0 from J, leaving 7 bases between them. The CDR3 sequence: CASSLHQVNTEAFF. CDR3 DNA: TGTGCCAGCAGCTTACATCAGGTGAACACTGAAGCTTTCTTT. The whole variable domain, remainder taken from reference TRBV11-2 and TRBJ1-1, is EAGVAQSPRYKIIEKRQSVAFWCNPISGHATLYWYQQILGQGPKLLIQFQNNGVVDDSQLPKDRFSAERLKGVDSTLKIQPAKLEDSAVYLCASSLHQVNTEAFFGQGTRLTVV.

The chain uses TRBV6-6 and TRBJ1-6; D perhaps matches TRBD1 (5 bases). Per the germline V gene, CDR1 is MNHNY and CDR2 is SVGAGI (reference sequence). Deletions cut 5 bases from V and 7 bases from J, with 15 bases between. The CDR3 is made up of 15 amino acids. CDR3 residues: CASSRGGMGNSPLHF. The CDR3 nucleotides read TGTGCCAGCAGTCGCGGGGGGATGGGGAATTCACCCCTCCACTTT.